This T cell receptor beta chain is drawn from a study of blood T cell repertoires in COVID-19. Study information: Material from acute and convalescent COVID-19 was sourced from the United States, Italy and Spain. PBMCs, B-cell-depleted T cells, or T cells were the source of the cDNA or gDNA that made up the material.

CDR3 length: 17 amino acids. With V trimmed by 4 bases and J by 1 base, 8 bases remained unmatched. Per the germline V gene, CDR1 is SGHAT and CDR2 is FQNNGV. The repertoire was sequenced with immunoSEQ multiplex PCR; TCRdb's copy has only in-frame clones and lacks some. The sample yields about 200,000 clones, about 90% seen once. This TCR was recovered from a man aged 55 to 70 with active or convalescent COVID-19. The sample taken for sequencing was peripheral blood. The chain couples TRBV11-2 to TRBJ2-3; 10 positions agree with TRBD1. CDR3 residues: CASSSFSGTGGTDTQYF. CDR3 in DNA: TGTGCCAGCAGCTCATTTTCCGGGACAGGGGGCACAGATACGCAGTATTTT. The full variable domain, its missing parts supplied by reference TRBV11-2 and TRBJ2-3, is EAGVAQSPRYKIIEKRQSVAFWCNPISGHATLYWYQQILGQGPKLLIQFQNNGVVDDSQLPKDRFSAERLKGVDSTLKIQPAKLEDSAVYLCASSSFSGTGGTDTQYFGPGTRLTVL.